A single sample gave rise to the 31 T cell receptor beta chains below, sequenced in a study of tumor-infiltrating lymphocytes in primary liver carcinoma. Total RNA amounting to around 450 ng was the source from which TCR beta cDNA was made with a constant-region primer. What produced the TCR beta libraries was three nested multiplex PCR rounds using slightly modified ARM-PCR. Two initial PCR rounds of around 10 cycles each paired TRBV1-TRBV30 forward primers with a C-beta reverse primer. TCRdb re-called the multiplex PCR reads with MiXCR, one entry per CDR3 protein. Of 150,000 to 200,000 distinct CDR3 sequences listed, 50% to 75% were seen once; the top ten hold 70% to 80%. Unsorted whole blood supplied the blood RNA, and germline DNA was isolated too. Sequencing used peripheral blood. These TCRs come from a man aged 35 to 55 with primary liver carcinoma and hepatitis B virus infection.

For this clonotype: A junction end diverges from the germline sequence, so it may reflect a read error. The V call is TRBV3-1, the J call TRBJ2-3, with D unclear. The CDR3 is 13 amino acids. The germline V gene encodes CDR1 LGHDT and CDR2 YNNKEL (reference sequence). The CDR3 DNA is TGTGCTAGCAGCCTCGGGCCCACAGATACGCAGTATTTT. Its translation: CASSLGPTDTQYF.

V is TRBV6-5 and J is TRBJ1-6; 10 positions agree with TRBD1. The CDR3 is made up of 14 amino acids. CDR1 and CDR2 (germline): MNHEY, SVGAGI. The V gene end was trimmed by 6 bases and the J gene end by 6 bases; junction bases not matched to a gene: 2. Here the CDR3 reads CASSRDRGNSPLHF. The CDR3 nucleotides are TGTGCCAGCAGCAGGGACAGGGGTAATTCACCCCTCCACTTT.

There are a few counts of this clonotype. The genes are TRBV6-5 and TRBJ1-2, with a tentative D call TRBD1 (5 bases). V lost 7 bases, J lost 7 bases, and 13 bases lay in between. Per germline, CDR1 MNHEY and CDR2 SVGAGI. This CDR3 contains 12 residues. The CDR3 region is CASTQRGSGYTF. The CDR3 DNA reads as TGTGCCAGCACCCAACGGGGGTCTGGCTACACCTTC.

The chain combines TRBV6-6 with TRBJ2-1; D remains ambiguous. The germline V gene has CDR1 MNHNY and CDR2 SVGAGI (reference sequence). This CDR3 region has 18 residues. V was shortened by 0 bases and J by 0 bases, with 15 bases between the two germline ends. In DNA, the CDR3 is TGTGCCAGCAGTTACTCGATGTCAGCCACTTCCTCCTACAATGAGCAGTTCTTC. Amino acid sequence: CASSYSMSATSSYNEQFF.

This clonotype was recorded a few times. V and J are TRBV29-1 and TRBJ1-3; weak D call: TRBD1 (5 bases). Between the trimmed V and J ends, which lost 5 bases and 2 bases, there was a span of 13 bases. CDR3 size: 14 residues. Per germline, CDR1 SQVTM and CDR2 ANQGSEA. The DNA of the CDR3 is TGCAGCGTTTCCCGAGGGACCGCTGGAAACACCATATATTTT. It translates to CSVSRGTAGNTIYF.

The chain combines TRBV5-5 with TRBJ2-3; TRBD1 or TRBD2 may be the D gene (5 bases each). The germline CDR1 and CDR2 sequences are SGHKS and YYEKEE (reference sequence). With 4 bases removed from V and 6 bases from J, the gap between germline ends came to 18 bases. The CDR3 spans 15 residues. The CDR3 nucleotides are TGTGCCAGCAGCCTGGGACCCTCACGGGGCGATACGCAGTATTTT. It yields the protein CASSLGPSRGDTQYF.

CDR3 amino acids: CASYRRGVGDTEAFF. DNA of the CDR3: TGTGCCAGCTACCGGCGCGGGGTGGGTGACACTGAAGCTTTCTTT. The chain joins TRBV5-4 to TRBJ1-1; D gene ambiguous. The CDR3 totals 15 residues. Germline V gene sequence: CDR1 SGHNT, CDR2 YYREEE (reference sequence). The V and J ends lost 7 bases and 3 bases respectively, with 19 bases between them.

This clonotype occurred many times. The J gene is TRBJ2-1, the V gene TRBV4-1; 9 positions match TRBD2. Germline V CDR1 and CDR2: MGHRA, YSYEKL. The V segment lost 3 bases and the J segment 4 bases; nucleotides outside the gene matches: 1. The CDR3 runs to 14 residues. The chain's CDR3 is CASSQAGGYNEQFF. For the CDR3, the DNA is TGCGCCAGCAGCCAGGCGGGAGGGTACAATGAGCAGTTCTTC.

The sample holds one count of this clonotype. A much more abundant neighbour one base away suggests this may be a read error. The chain uses TRBV29-1 and TRBJ2-7; D is undetermined. The CDR3 is 16 amino acids. In germline, CDR1 is SQVTM, CDR2 ANQGSEA. The ends were cut back, 4 bases at V and 2 bases at J, with 21 bases in the middle. In DNA, the CDR3 is TGCAGCGTTGGTCCCCGGGTCGGACGGACCCCCTACGAGCAGTACTTC. Its protein product is CSVGPRVGRTPYEQYF.

Comment on this clonotype: Just one base apart from a much larger clone, this may be a read error. The chain has TRBV11-2 and TRBJ2-7; 10 positions match TRBD2. The CDR3 runs 17 residues. V lost 2 bases and J lost 2; bases outside the gene matches: 9. Germline V gene sequence: CDR1 SGHAT, CDR2 FQNNGV. This chain's CDR3 is CASSLSNSGRPPYEQYF. In nucleotides, the CDR3 is TGTGCCAGCAGCTTATCGAATAGCGGGAGGCCCCCCTACGAGCAGTACTTC.

Worth noting for this clonotype: It is likely a read error, because the conserved phenylalanine at the end of the CDR3 is missing. CDR3 bases: TGTGCCAGCAGCGACTGGACAGGGTTAAAAAACATTCAGTACGTC. It translates to CASSDWTGLKNIQYV. The J gene is TRBJ2-4, the V gene TRBV2; 8 nucleotides agree with TRBD1. CDR3 size: 15 residues. Per the germline V gene, CDR1 is SNHLY and CDR2 is FYNNEI. V shed 6 bases and J 4 bases; nucleotides not matched to a gene: 8.

The chain couples TRBV28 to TRBJ1-4, with 9 bases aligning to TRBD1. V lost 4 bases to trimming and J lost 3 bases; unmatched junction nucleotides: 6. CDR3 size: 16 residues. Germline V gene sequence: CDR1 MDHEN, CDR2 SYDVKM. The CDR3 reads CASSSWDRASNEKLFF. CDR3 bases: TGTGCCAGCAGTTCCTGGGACAGGGCTTCTAATGAAAAACTGTTTTTT.

This sequence joins TRBV11-2 and TRBJ2-7; TRBD2 matches 7 bases. Trimming took 2 bases from V and 9 from J; bases not matched to a gene: 13. CDR3 size: 15 residues. Germline values: CDR1 SGHAT, CDR2 FQNNGV. The CDR3 sequence is CASSLSSGVTYMQYF. CDR3 in DNA: TGTGCCAGCAGCTTATCCAGCGGGGTTACCTACATGCAGTACTTC.

This clonotype was recorded many times. The chain couples TRBV7-8 to TRBJ2-1; perhaps TRBD2 as D (5 bases). The CDR3 consists of 15 residues. Trimming left V 8 bases short and J 2 bases short, with 16 bases between. The germline V gene encodes CDR1 SGHVS and CDR2 FQNEAQ. The CDR3 spells CASFYHPGAYNEQFF. The CDR3 nucleotides are TGTGCCAGCTTCTATCACCCCGGGGCCTACAATGAGCAGTTCTTC.

This clonotype came up many times. The CDR3 is CASSYSTSTQETQYF. In DNA, the CDR3 is TGTGCCAGCAGCTACTCGACATCTACCCAAGAGACCCAGTACTTC. The rearrangement links TRBV11-2 to TRBJ2-5; D gene uncertain. Germline CDR1 reads SGHAT; CDR2 reads FQNNGV. The CDR3 is made up of 15 amino acids. V was clipped by 4 bases and J by 1 base, with 13 bases between them.

J is TRBJ2-7 and V is TRBV4-1, with unresolved D. V gave up 10 bases and J gave up 2 bases, with 18 bases separating them. The germline CDR1 and CDR2 sequences are MGHRA and YSYEKL. The CDR3 is made up of 14 amino acids. CDR3 nucleotide sequence: TGCGCCATCACCCCCCTGCCAGGAACCTACGAGCAGTACTTC. It encodes CAITPLPGTYEQYF.

There are a few counts of this clonotype. J is TRBJ2-1 and V is TRBV11-3; D is unclear. V was trimmed by 9 bases and J by 5 bases, leaving 20 bases between them. Per the germline V gene, CDR1 is SGHNT and CDR2 is YENEEA. The CDR3 contains 15 residues. CDR3 loop: CASSPMVIGHNEQFF. The CDR3 DNA reads as TGTGCCAGTAGCCCTATGGTGATAGGCCACAATGAGCAGTTCTTC.

Remarks on this clonotype: The junction does not match germline at one end; this may be a read error. The CDR3 sequence: CASSLTPSAGVGGGELFF. The CDR3 nucleotides read TGCGCCAGCAGCTTAACCCCGTCCGCGGGAGTGGGGGGCGGGGAGCTGTTTTTT. V gene TRBV11-1 combines with J gene TRBJ2-2; 7 bases agree with TRBD2. The CDR3 has 18 residues. CDR1 SGHAT and CDR2 FQDESV come from the germline V gene (reference sequence).

Worth noting for this clonotype: It may be a read error: a sequence one base away is much more abundant. The chain has TRBV6-6 and TRBJ1-2; D perhaps matches TRBD1 (5 bases). The V gene lost 5 bases and the J gene lost 7 bases, with 17 bases spanning the gap. Germline values: CDR1 MNHNY, CDR2 SVGAGI (reference sequence). The CDR3 spans 14 residues. The CDR3 loop reads CASSPDDSSGGYTF. CDR3 sequence (DNA): TGTGCCAGCAGTCCTGACGACAGCTCGGGTGGCTACACCTTC.

Of note for this clonotype: The conserved closing phenylalanine or tryptophan is absent in this CDR3, likely reflecting a read error. The rearrangement uses TRBV7-9 and TRBJ2-2; D gene ambiguous. Trimming took off 3 bases at V and 3 bases at J, with 14 bases between the two ends. This CDR3 is 16 amino acids long. Germline CDR1 is SEHNR and CDR2 is FQNEAQ (reference sequence). The CDR3 region is CASSFREVTDTGELFL. The CDR3 region has the DNA TGTGCCAGCAGCTTTCGCGAGGTAACGGACACCGGGGAGCTGTTTCTT.

About this clonotype: A junction boundary mismatches the germline segment, possibly from a read error. In DNA form, the CDR3 reads TGTGCCGGCAGTTACATTCGGGAGACTGACGAGCAGTACTTC. Translation gives CAGSYIRETDEQYF. The chain couples TRBV6-5 to TRBJ2-7; perhaps TRBD2 as D (6 bases). This CDR3 has 14 residues. CDR1 MNHEY and CDR2 SVGAGI come from the germline V gene.

The V and J genes are TRBV11-2 and TRBJ2-4; D may be TRBD1 or TRBD2 (6 bases each). Germline values: CDR1 SGHAT, CDR2 FQNNGV. The CDR3 runs to 12 residues. DNA for the CDR3: TGTGTCAGGAGCGCGGGGACACCTTTTCAGTACTTC. As protein: CVRSAGTPFQYF.

This clonotype was recorded a few times. The V gene is TRBV28, the J gene TRBJ1-2; TRBD1 agrees at 7 bases. Germline loops: CDR1 MDHEN, CDR2 SYDVKM. Germline trimming cut 7 bases from V and 5 bases from J; bases unmatched to any gene: 7. The length of the CDR3 is 13 residues. CDR3 nucleotide sequence: TGTGCCAGCACCGAGGGGGCAGGGTATGGCTACACCTTC. This encodes CASTEGAGYGYTF.

Comment on this clonotype: One end of the junction fails to match germline, which may point to a read error. The genes are TRBV29-1 and TRBJ2-2, with D possibly being TRBD1 or TRBD2 (5 bases each). This CDR3 comprises 15 residues. The V gene's germline CDR1 is SQVTM and CDR2 ANQGSEA. CDR3 nucleotide sequence: TGCAGCGTTGAAATCGGGGCCCCGAATACCGGGGAGCTGTTTTTT. Translation: CSVEIGAPNTGELFF.

This clonotype was seen just once. The chain couples TRBV11-2 to TRBJ1-3; tentative D call: TRBD1 (5 bases). This CDR3 is 14 amino acids long. Trimming removed 3 bases at V and 9 bases at J, with 15 bases between. Germline loops: CDR1 SGHAT, CDR2 FQNNGV. DNA for the CDR3: TGTGCCAGCAGCTTGGGGCATCTTGAAAGCACCATATATTTT. Its protein is CASSLGHLESTIYF.

This clonotype appeared a few times. This chain links TRBV5-5 with TRBJ2-1; D remains ambiguous. Trimming took 4 bases from V and 1 from J, leaving 12 bases between them. This CDR3 spans 15 amino acids. The germline gives CDR1 SGHKS, CDR2 YYEKEE (reference sequence). The CDR3 DNA reads TGTGCCAGCAGCAGCCGGACCGCGTCCTACAATGAGCAGTTCTTC. Amino acids: CASSSRTASYNEQFF.

J is TRBJ2-1 and V is TRBV12-3 or TRBV12-4, with 10 bases matching TRBD1. The CDR3 totals 14 residues. The junction had 7 bases not matched to a gene; V was cut back by 5 bases and J by 9 bases. The DNA of the CDR3 is TGTGCCAGCAGTCCCGGACAGGGGGTAAGTGAGCAGTTCTTC. It yields the protein CASSPGQGVSEQFF.

A word on this clonotype: Since the CDR3 does not end with the conserved phenylalanine or tryptophan, this likely comes from a read error. The chain carries TRBV29-1 and TRBJ1-1, with 7 bases aligning to TRBD1. The ends lost 6 bases at V and 2 bases at J; junction bases unmatched: 6. This CDR3 has 13 amino acids. The germline CDR1 and CDR2 sequences are SQVTM and ANQGSEA. In DNA, the CDR3 is TGCAGCGTGGGACAGTCAGGAAACACTGAAGCTTTCGTT. The encoded protein is CSVGQSGNTEAFV.

Points on this clonotype: With a much larger clone just one base away, this may be a read error. This rearrangement joins TRBV11-2 to TRBJ2-2; TRBD2 aligns across 12 bases. Looked up from germline, CDR1 is SGHAT and CDR2 is FQNNGV. There are 19 residues in the CDR3. This CDR3 is CVSSRLAGVGLMKTGELFF. CDR3 nucleotide sequence: TGTGTCAGCAGCCGACTAGCGGGAGTCGGTTTGATGAAAACCGGGGAGCTGTTTTTT.

The rearrangement links TRBV11-2 to TRBJ2-7; TRBD2 matches at 14 bases. Germline CDR1 reads SGHAT; CDR2 reads FQNNGV. Germline trimming cut 6 bases from V and 0 bases from J; bases unmatched to any gene: 7. This CDR3 spans 17 amino acids. The CDR3 is CASRVTSGRGSSYEQYF. The CDR3 DNA reads TGTGCCAGCAGAGTGACTAGCGGGAGGGGAAGCTCCTACGAGCAGTACTTC.

The chain uses TRBV5-1 and TRBJ2-2; D not resolved. This CDR3 has 15 residues. Per germline, CDR1 SGHRS and CDR2 YFSETQ. Trimming cost V 6 bases and J 0 bases, with 12 bases left between them. CDR3 bases: TGCGCCAGCACGTCCGGCGGATCGAACACCGGGGAGCTGTTTTTT. Protein product: CASTSGGSNTGELFF.